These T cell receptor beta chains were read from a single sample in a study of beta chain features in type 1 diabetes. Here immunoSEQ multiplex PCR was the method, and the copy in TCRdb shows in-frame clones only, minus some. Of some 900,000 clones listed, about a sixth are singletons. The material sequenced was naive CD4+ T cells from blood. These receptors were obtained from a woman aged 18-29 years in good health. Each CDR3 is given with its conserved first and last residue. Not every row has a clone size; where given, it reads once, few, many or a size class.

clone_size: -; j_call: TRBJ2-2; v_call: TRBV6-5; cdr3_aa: CASSYVAGNTGELFF
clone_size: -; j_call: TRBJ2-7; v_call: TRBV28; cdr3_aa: CASSHGTSGKYEQYF
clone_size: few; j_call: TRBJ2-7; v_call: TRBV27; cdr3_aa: CASSLSPRPPYEQYF
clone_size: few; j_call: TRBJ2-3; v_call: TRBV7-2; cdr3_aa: CASSSAGADTQYF
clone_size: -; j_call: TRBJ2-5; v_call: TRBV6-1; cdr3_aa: CASSGLAGEETQYF
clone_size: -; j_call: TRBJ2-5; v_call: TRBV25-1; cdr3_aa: CASSDDRVGQETQYF
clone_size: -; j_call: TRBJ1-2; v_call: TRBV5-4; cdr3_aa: CASSPTGSRNYGYTF
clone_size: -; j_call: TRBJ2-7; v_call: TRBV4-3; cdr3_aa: CASSQAGEHHHEQYF
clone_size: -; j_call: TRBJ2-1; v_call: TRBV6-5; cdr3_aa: CASSRLAGGPRFF
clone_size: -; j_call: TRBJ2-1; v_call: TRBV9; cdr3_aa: CASSVHSGSAYNEQFF